This record concerns one T cell receptor beta chain sequence. Its target is not known. Trimming pared 10 bases from V and 0 bases from J, leaving 22 bases between. The germline CDR1 and CDR2 sequences are SEHNR and FQNEAQ (reference sequence). The CDR3 covers 18 residues. CD8 cells regarded as naive lacked CD45RO, were positively chosen for CCR7, and omitted terminally differentiated effector memory CD45RA+ cells. Among the donors, all were Caucasian adults who lived in Nashville, Tennessee. Deep-level settings were used for running the assay. Using immunoSEQ multiplex PCR, the repertoire was profiled, and TCRdb retains in-frame clones only, with some absent. The sample lists 1.5 million to 2.5 million clones; 85% to 95% were seen once. This specimen belongs to a study of shared clonotypes between healthy human individuals. Broader study findings: Incomplete sequencing of sorted subsets was indicated by rarefaction despite large depth.

Sequences were obtained from naive CD8+ T cells sorted from blood. The chain couples TRBV7-9 to TRBJ2-6; a possible D gene is TRBD2 (6 bases). This TCR came from a man between 18 and 29 years old in good health. CDR3 sequence reads: CAIHSGEIGLSGANVLTF. Here the CDR3 DNA reads TGTGCCATCCATTCGGGGGAGATCGGTCTCTCTGGGGCCAACGTCCTGACTTTC.